The 32 T cell receptor beta chains below all came from one sample that was sequenced in a study of shared clonotypes between healthy human individuals. Clones were read by immunoSEQ multiplex PCR, and TCRdb kept only the in-frame ones, dropping some. This sample carries about 1 million clones, about 70% of them seen once, and the ten largest clones take about 1.5%. Sequenced input: memory CD4+ T cells sorted from blood. Described subset: CD45RA-negative fraction. The receptors here all came from a man aged 18-30 years in good health.

This clone was seen only a few times. The chain carries TRBV30 and TRBJ1-5; D is undetermined. The CDR3 is made up of 12 amino acids. The germline V gene has CDR1 GTSNPN and CDR2 SVGIG (reference sequence). With 1 base removed from V and 5 bases from J, the gap between germline ends came to 6 bases. Here the CDR3 DNA reads TGTGCCTGGAGTGCCGGAGATCAGCCCCAGCATTTT. The encoded protein is CAWSAGDQPQHF.

The table lists this clone with a count of one. The rearrangement joins TRBV6-5 to TRBJ2-6; D is undetermined. Germline lookup yields CDR1 MNHEY and CDR2 SVGAGI. V was clipped by 7 bases and J by 2 bases, with 3 bases between them. CDR3 length: 12 residues. The CDR3 DNA reads as TGTGCCAGCACCACTGGGGCCAACGTCCTGACTTTC. Amino acids: CASTTGANVLTF.

For this clone: This same CDR3 is encoded by further DNA sequences in the sample. J is TRBJ1-5 and V is TRBV19, with D unclear. Germline V lookup: CDR1 LNHDA, CDR2 SQIVND (reference sequence). V lost 1 base and J lost 1, with 5 bases in between. The CDR3 sequence is 14 residues long. The CDR3 region is CASSIASSNQPQHF. The CDR3 nucleotides are TGTGCCAGTAGTATAGCATCGAGCAATCAGCCCCAGCATTTT.

The genes are TRBV2 and TRBJ2-3, with D maybe TRBD2 (6 bases). CDR3 size: 14 residues. Deletions cut 8 bases from V and 4 bases from J, with 16 bases between. From germline, CDR1 is SNHLY and CDR2 FYNNEI. Written as DNA, the CDR3 is TGTGCCAGCGTATCGGCCGGGAGAGCAGATACGCAGTATTTT. This sequence encodes CASVSAGRADTQYF.

This chain connects TRBV7-3 to TRBJ2-1; tentative D call: TRBD2 (6 bases). The germline V gene has CDR1 SGHTA and CDR2 FQGTGA. The CDR3 runs to 14 residues. V was trimmed by 2 bases and J by 5 bases, leaving 10 bases between them. The CDR3 sequence: CASSLSGLNNEQFF. The CDR3 DNA sequence: TGTGCCAGCAGCTTATCGGGACTTAACAATGAGCAGTTCTTC.

The rearrangement uses TRBV10-3 and TRBJ2-5; 7 nucleotides match TRBD2. Germline CDR1 is ENHRY and CDR2 is SYGVKD. V lost 2 bases and J lost 1; bases outside the gene matches: 4. This CDR3 spans 15 amino acids. CDR3 in DNA: TGTGCCATCAGTGAGGGAGCGGGGCTCCAAGAGACCCAGTACTTC. Protein product: CAISEGAGLQETQYF.

This clone showed up just a few times. V usage is TRBV7-2 and J usage is TRBJ1-5; no reliable D call. This CDR3 is 14 amino acids long. V lost 1 base to trimming and J lost 6 bases, with 10 bases between them. Germline V gene data show CDR1 as SGHTA and CDR2 as FQGNSA. CDR3 region: CASSLGFTGQPQHF. The CDR3, as DNA: TGTGCCAGCAGCTTAGGGTTCACGGGTCAGCCCCAGCATTTT.

The rearrangement uses TRBV6-1 and TRBJ2-2; the match to TRBD1 covers 7 bases. V was pared by 6 bases and J by 0 bases, with 4 bases of the junction left unmatched. CDR3 length equals 15 residues. CDR1 is MNHNS, CDR2 SASEGT, per germline. The CDR3 DNA sequence: TGTGCCAGCAGGGTGACAGGGACGAACACCGGGGAGCTGTTTTTT. It encodes CASRVTGTNTGELFF.

In this sample, this clone turned up a few times. V and J are TRBV7-8 and TRBJ2-3, with D possibly being TRBD2 (6 bases). The CDR3 has 16 residues. Germline lookup yields CDR1 SGHVS and CDR2 FQNEAQ. Trimming left V 0 bases short and J 0 bases short, with 10 bases between. The CDR3 sequence is CASSLAGGISTDTQYF. The CDR3 coding sequence is TGTGCCAGCAGCTTAGCGGGCGGGATAAGCACAGATACGCAGTATTTT.

This sequence joins TRBV30 and TRBJ2-6; 7 bases are shared with TRBD1. Trimming removed 3 bases from V and 0 bases from J; junction bases left unmatched: 5. In germline, CDR1 is GTSNPN, CDR2 SVGIG (reference sequence). This CDR3 has 16 amino acids. The CDR3 DNA is TGTGCCTGGAGCCCTGCAGGGGGCTCTGGGGCCAACGTCCTGACTTTC. Protein product: CAWSPAGGSGANVLTF.

The chain has TRBV6-6 and TRBJ1-5; weak D call: TRBD1 (6 bases). The CDR3 totals 13 residues. CDR1 is MNHNY, CDR2 SVGAGI, per germline (reference sequence). Deletions cut 5 bases from V and 4 bases from J, with 9 bases between. CDR3 DNA: TGTGCCAGCAGTGAGGGGGGGAATCAGCCCCAGCATTTT. Amino acids: CASSEGGNQPQHF.

The V and J genes are TRBV4-1 and TRBJ1-1; D is undetermined. The length of the CDR3 is 14 residues. Germline loops: CDR1 MGHRA, CDR2 YSYEKL. V was shortened by 1 base and J by 0 bases, with 6 bases between the two germline ends. The chain's CDR3 is CASSQAGLNTEAFF. The CDR3 coding sequence is TGCGCCAGCAGCCAAGCAGGTCTGAACACTGAAGCTTTCTTT.

This clone has more than one count but fewer than ten. The chain recombines TRBV6-1 with TRBJ1-3, with D possibly matching TRBD1 (6 bases). Trimming stripped 3 bases from V and 4 bases from J, with 22 bases between. Germline V CDR1 and CDR2: MNHNS, SASEGT. This CDR3 has 18 residues. This CDR3 reads CASSDTQGSFFQGNTIYF. The CDR3 DNA sequence: TGTGCCAGCAGTGACACGCAGGGGTCCTTTTTCCAAGGAAACACCATATATTTT.

The V and J genes are TRBV9 and TRBJ2-1; D perhaps matches TRBD2 (6 bases). V lost 3 bases and J 4 bases, leaving 14 bases between the germline ends. From germline, CDR1 is SGDLS and CDR2 YYNGEE. This CDR3 spans 15 amino acids. The CDR3 sequence: CASSGGGSGYNEQFF. For the CDR3, the DNA is TGTGCCAGCAGCGGGGGTGGTAGCGGTTACAATGAGCAGTTCTTC. Drawing the rest from reference TRBV9 and TRBJ2-1, the complete variable domain is DSGVTQTPKHLITATGQRVTLRCSPRSGDLSVYWYQQSLDQGLQFLIQYYNGEERAKGNILERFSAQQFPDLHSELNLSSLELGDSALYFCASSGGGSGYNEQFFGPGTRLTVL.

CDR3 DNA: TGTGCCAGCAGCCAAGTGTACCGGGTGGGCCCCTACAATGAGCAGTTCTTC. This sequence encodes CASSQVYRVGPYNEQFF. The chain uses TRBV14 and TRBJ2-1; D remains unclear. The CDR3 runs to 17 residues. The germline V gene has CDR1 SGHDN and CDR2 FVKESK. The V gene lost 1 base and the J gene lost 2 bases, with 15 bases spanning the gap.

This clone was found once. The V gene is TRBV5-6, the J gene TRBJ1-2; D is perhaps TRBD1 (6 bases). Trimming took off 2 bases at V and 2 bases at J, with 25 bases between the two ends. Germline CDR1 SGHDT, CDR2 YYEEEE. CDR3 size: 19 residues. CDR3 sequence reads: CASSFSRFVSGTPNYGYTF. As DNA, the CDR3 is TGTGCCAGCAGCTTTTCCCGTTTCGTCAGTGGGACACCGAACTATGGCTACACCTTC.

The chain links TRBV19 to TRBJ2-3, with D perhaps TRBD2 (7 bases). The V and J ends lost 10 bases and 4 bases respectively, with 18 bases between them. CDR1 and CDR2 (germline): LNHDA, SQIVND (reference sequence). This CDR3 is 14 amino acids long. The CDR3 loop is CATRGGGRADTQYF. DNA of the CDR3: TGTGCCACCCGAGGGGGGGGCCGCGCAGATACGCAGTATTTT. The full variable domain, its missing parts supplied by reference TRBV19 and TRBJ2-3, is DGGITQSPKYLFRKEGQNVTLSCEQNLNHDAMYWYRQDPGQGLRLIYYSQIVNDFQKGDIAEGYSVSREKKESFPLTVTSAQKNPTAFYLCATRGGGRADTQYFGPGTRLTVL.

For the CDR3, the DNA is TGTGCCAGCAGCTTAGGAGGGGGTATTAATCAGCCCCAGCATTTT. Translated, it gives CASSLGGGINQPQHF. The chain combines TRBV7-6 with TRBJ1-5, with a tentative D call TRBD1 (6 bases). With 1 base removed from V and 4 bases from J, the gap between germline ends came to 11 bases. The germline gives CDR1 SGHVS, CDR2 FNYEAQ. This CDR3 contains 15 residues.

The chain joins TRBV12-5 to TRBJ2-2; 7 bases are shared with TRBD1. Losses at the gene ends were 2 bases for V and 1 base for J; bases not matched to a gene: 7. The CDR3 spans 17 residues. Germline V lookup: CDR1 LGHNT, CDR2 FRNRAP. The CDR3 sequence is CASGLRGRTGNTGELFF. DNA of the CDR3: TGTGCTAGTGGTTTGAGAGGTCGGACAGGGAACACCGGGGAGCTGTTTTTT.

The genes are TRBV11-1 and TRBJ1-6, with 8 bases fitting TRBD1. This CDR3 is built from 15 residues. Germline CDR1 reads SGHAT; CDR2 reads FQDESV (reference sequence). Trimming cost V 5 bases and J 6 bases; bases outside gene matches: 6. CDR3 nucleotide sequence: TGTGCCAGCAGCCAAAACGACAGGGGTAATTCACCCCTCCACTTT. It codes for CASSQNDRGNSPLHF.

The chain uses TRBV5-8 and TRBJ2-5, with 7 nucleotides matching TRBD1. Germline lookup yields CDR1 SGHTS and CDR2 YDEGEE. V shed 0 bases and J 2 bases; nucleotides not matched to a gene: 4. The CDR3 is 15 residues long. In DNA form, the CDR3 reads TGTGCCAGCAGCTTGGGACAGGGCCCACAAGAGACCCAGTACTTC. Its translation is CASSLGQGPQETQYF.

The chain combines TRBV6-1 with TRBJ2-5; D unresolved. The CDR3 has 15 residues. Per the germline V gene, CDR1 is MNHNS and CDR2 is SASEGT. Trimming stripped 1 base from V and 2 bases from J, with 11 bases between. CDR3 in DNA: TGTGCCAGCAGTGAAGGGTTGACTCGACAAGAGACCCAGTACTTC. Its translation: CASSEGLTRQETQYF.

The chain joins TRBV7-2 to TRBJ2-1, with 12 nucleotides matching TRBD2. The ends lost 1 base at V and 5 bases at J; junction bases unmatched: 12. Germline CDR1 is SGHTA and CDR2 is FQGNSA. The CDR3 has 19 amino acids. The CDR3 DNA reads TGTGCCAGCAGCTTAGTGCGGCAGACAACTAGCGGGAGGAACAATGAGCAGTTCTTC. Translating gives CASSLVRQTTSGRNNEQFF.

J is TRBJ1-4 and V is TRBV5-4; possible D gene TRBD1, 6 bases. CDR1 is SGHNT and CDR2 is YYREEE in the germline V gene (reference sequence). Between the trimmed V and J ends, which lost 4 bases and 11 bases, there was a span of 21 bases. The CDR3 sequence is 15 residues long. CDR3 nucleotides: TGTGCCAGCAGCCCCGGGGACACGCTTATGGGTAAACTGTTTTTT. It encodes CASSPGDTLMGKLFF. Variable domain in full (rest from reference TRBV5-4 and TRBJ1-4): ETGVTQSPTHLIKTRGQQVTLRCSSQSGHNTVSWYQQALGQGPQFIFQYYREEENGRGNFPPRFSGLQFPNYSSELNVNALELDDSALYLCASSPGDTLMGKLFFGSGTQLSVL.

The rearrangement links TRBV4-1 to TRBJ1-2; TRBD1 is a possible D gene (6 bases). Germline assignment: CDR1 MGHRA and CDR2 YSYEKL. Trimming took off 2 bases at V and 2 bases at J, with 18 bases between the two ends. CDR3 size: 17 residues. CDR3 DNA sequence: TGCGCCAGCAGCCAACCGCCGGGACAAACCACCAACTATGGCTACACCTTC. Protein product: CASSQPPGQTTNYGYTF.

The count of this clone is one. CDR3 protein: CASSHLGGRSYEQYF. The CDR3 DNA sequence: TGTGCCAGCAGCCACCTGGGGGGACGCTCCTACGAGCAGTACTTC. The chain employs TRBV7-2 and TRBJ2-7; possibly TRBD2 for D (6 bases). The V and J ends lost 5 bases and 0 bases respectively, with 14 bases between them. Per the germline V gene, CDR1 is SGHTA and CDR2 is FQGNSA. This CDR3 spans 15 amino acids.

The V and J genes are TRBV7-2 and TRBJ2-7; TRBD1 matches at 9 bases. The CDR3 has 14 amino acids. Germline CDR1 and CDR2: SGHTA and FQGNSA. V lost 5 bases, J lost 4 bases, and 6 bases stayed unmatched. The CDR3 region has the DNA TGTGCCAGCAGCCGGGACAGGGTAGGGTACGAGCAGTACTTC. It encodes CASSRDRVGYEQYF.

This clone was seen only a few times. The rearrangement joins TRBV5-4 to TRBJ1-2; 7 nucleotides agree with TRBD1. Germline V gene sequence: CDR1 SGHNT, CDR2 YYREEE (reference sequence). V lost 1 base, J lost 9 bases, and 6 bases stayed unmatched. The CDR3 length is 13 residues. CDR3 region: CASSLTGEWSYTF. In nucleotides, the CDR3 is TGTGCCAGCAGCTTGACAGGGGAATGGAGCTACACCTTC.

This clone came up a few times. The chain links TRBV4-2 to TRBJ2-1, with D possibly matching TRBD2 (6 bases). The CDR3 loop spans 14 amino acids. V shed 5 bases and J shed 6 bases, with 14 bases lying between them. CDR1 is LGHNA and CDR2 is YNFKEQ in the germline V gene. The CDR3 DNA reads TGTGCCAGCAGCGCCTTACTAGCTTCCAATGAGCAGTTCTTC. This encodes CASSALLASNEQFF.

As for this clone: This same CDR3 is encoded by further DNA sequences in the sample. The rearrangement joins TRBV5-1 to TRBJ1-2; D uncertain. Trimming took off 0 bases at V and 6 bases at J, with 6 bases between the two ends. CDR1 and CDR2 (germline): SGHRS, YFSETQ. The CDR3 length is 12 residues. The CDR3 is CASSLDGNGYTF. The CDR3 DNA sequence: TGCGCCAGCAGCTTGGATGGAAATGGCTACACCTTC.

The chain employs TRBV5-1 and TRBJ2-1, with 8 bases that match TRBD1. Germline-derived CDR1 and CDR2 are SGHRS and YFSETQ. This CDR3 has 15 residues. The V segment lost 1 base and the J segment 5 bases; nucleotides outside the gene matches: 5. CDR3 sequence: CASSLTGGKNNEQFF. The CDR3 nucleotides are TGCGCCAGCAGCTTGACAGGGGGGAAGAACAATGAGCAGTTCTTC.

The genes are TRBV7-6 and TRBJ2-1; 10 bases match TRBD2. Unmatched junction bases numbered 18, after V lost 5 bases and J lost 8 bases. The length of the CDR3 is 18 residues. Germline V lookup: CDR1 SGHVS, CDR2 FNYEAQ. As DNA, the CDR3 is TGTGCCAGCAGCCGTATTAATTCGGCTAGCGGGAGTTTCGATGAGCAGTTCTTC. Translation gives CASSRINSASGSFDEQFF.